Listed here is a single T cell receptor beta chain. As yet, its antigen is unknown. The germline gives CDR1 SGHNT, CDR2 YYREEE (reference sequence). CDR3 length: 15 residues. V was pared by 4 bases and J by 4 bases, with 15 bases between. This specimen belongs to a study of T cell repertoires in cytomegalovirus infection. For the study at large: Public TCR beta signatures provided an indication of both CMV infection and a matching HLA type.

General study findings and limits: The response measured ex vivo was dominated by TCR beta clonotypes (HLA-C-restricted and CMV-specific).

TCRdb re-analysed the reads in MiXCR, keeping a single row per CDR3 protein. The table has around 100,000 distinct CDR3 sequences, about 9.5% seen once. This chain uses TRBV5-4 with TRBJ1-3; D gene uncertain. Sample: PBMCs, sequenced either directly or after in vitro stimulation (not recorded which). The TCR originated in a human donor in good health (CMV status not recorded). Some clones in this sample may be carry-over from other donors' samples. CDR3 nucleotides: TGTGCCAGCAGCCCGTGGGGAAGCTCGGGAAACACCATATATTTT. This codes for CASSPWGSSGNTIYF.